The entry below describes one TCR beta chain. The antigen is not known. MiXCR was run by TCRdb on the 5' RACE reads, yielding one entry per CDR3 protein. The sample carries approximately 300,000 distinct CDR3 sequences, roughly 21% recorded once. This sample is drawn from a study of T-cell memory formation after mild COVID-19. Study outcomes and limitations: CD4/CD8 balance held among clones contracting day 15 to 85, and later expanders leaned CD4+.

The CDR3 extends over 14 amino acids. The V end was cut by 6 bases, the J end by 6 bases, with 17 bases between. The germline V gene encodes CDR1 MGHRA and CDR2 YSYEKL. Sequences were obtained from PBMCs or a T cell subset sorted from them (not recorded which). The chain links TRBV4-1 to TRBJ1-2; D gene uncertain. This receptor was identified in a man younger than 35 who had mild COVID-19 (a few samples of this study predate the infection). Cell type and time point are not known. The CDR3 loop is CASRGVEVVNGYTF. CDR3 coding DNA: TGCGCCAGCAGAGGAGTCGAGGTAGTAAATGGCTACACCTTC.